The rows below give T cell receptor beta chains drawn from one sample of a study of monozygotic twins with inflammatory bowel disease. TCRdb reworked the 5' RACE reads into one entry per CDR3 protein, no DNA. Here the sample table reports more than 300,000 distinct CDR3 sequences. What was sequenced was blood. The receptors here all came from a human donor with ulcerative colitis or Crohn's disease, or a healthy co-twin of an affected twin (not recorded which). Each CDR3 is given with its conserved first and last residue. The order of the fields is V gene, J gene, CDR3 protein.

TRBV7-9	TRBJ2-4	CASSFPQNIQYF
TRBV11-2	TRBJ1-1	CASSHPRTGGNTEAFF
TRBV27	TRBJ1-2	CASSVGQLYGYTF
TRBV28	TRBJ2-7	CASRAWTGVRSYEQYF
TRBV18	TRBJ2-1	CASSDRRGASYNEQFF
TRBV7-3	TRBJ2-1	CASSFGGPWDNEQFF
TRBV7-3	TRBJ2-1	CASSLRGGFYEQFF
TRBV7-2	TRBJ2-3	CASSSGGGTQYF
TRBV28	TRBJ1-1	CASSANGAGRGAFF
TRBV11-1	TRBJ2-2	CASSPQTVRTSRINTGELFF
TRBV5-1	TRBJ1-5	CASSLGQSNQPQHF
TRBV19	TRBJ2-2	CASSIDLEAGELFF
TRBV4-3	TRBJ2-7	CASKFDSTGLYEQYF
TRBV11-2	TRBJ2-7	CASSLRSGTGIYDQYF
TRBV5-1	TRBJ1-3	CASSLAGAALSGNTIYF
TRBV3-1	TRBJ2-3	CASSRSVQGSGYF
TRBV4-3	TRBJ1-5	CASSQVLNQPQHF
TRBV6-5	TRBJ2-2	CASSYGWNAGELFF
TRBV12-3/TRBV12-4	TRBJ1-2	CASSLWSTENGYTF
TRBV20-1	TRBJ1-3	CSASPGTFFFSGNTIYF
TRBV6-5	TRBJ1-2	CASSSTPTGRPGYTF
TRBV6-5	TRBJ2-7	CASSYSSGSKYF
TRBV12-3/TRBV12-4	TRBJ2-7	CASSRLAGGQFSYEQYF
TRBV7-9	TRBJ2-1	CASSLVLAVHSYNEQFF
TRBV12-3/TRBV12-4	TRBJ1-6	CASSSTGGSPLHF
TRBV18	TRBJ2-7	CASSPGLSEYEQYF
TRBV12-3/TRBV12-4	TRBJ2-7	CASSRGGAAYEQYF
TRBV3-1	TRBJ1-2	CASSQGTNYGYTF